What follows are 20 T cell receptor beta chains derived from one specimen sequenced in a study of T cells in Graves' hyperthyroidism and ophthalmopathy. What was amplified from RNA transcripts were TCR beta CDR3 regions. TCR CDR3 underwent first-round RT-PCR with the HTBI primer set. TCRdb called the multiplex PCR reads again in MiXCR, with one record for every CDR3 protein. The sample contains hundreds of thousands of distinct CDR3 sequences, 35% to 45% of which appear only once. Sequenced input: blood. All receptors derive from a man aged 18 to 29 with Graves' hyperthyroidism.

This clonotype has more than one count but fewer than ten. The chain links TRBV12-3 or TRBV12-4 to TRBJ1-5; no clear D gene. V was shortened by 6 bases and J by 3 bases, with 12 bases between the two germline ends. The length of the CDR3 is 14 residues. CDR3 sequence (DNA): TGTGCCAGCAGCTATGACGGGAACAATCAGCCCCAGCATTTT. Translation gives CASSYDGNNQPQHF.

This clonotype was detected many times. DNA of the CDR3: TGTGCCAGCAGTTCCCTTGGGACAGGGGGCGCAGAGACCCAGTACTTC. This sequence encodes CASSSLGTGGAETQYF. The chain employs TRBV7-9 and TRBJ2-5; 12 positions match TRBD1. The germline V gene has CDR1 SEHNR and CDR2 FQNEAQ (reference sequence). The junction had 9 bases not matched to a gene; V was cut back by 6 bases and J by 4 bases. CDR3 length equals 16 residues.

CDR3 bases: TGTGCCAGCAGCCCGCCGGGACAGGGATACACTGAAGCTTTCTTT. This codes for CASSPPGQGYTEAFF. The chain carries TRBV5-4 and TRBJ1-1; 9 bases agree with TRBD1. CDR1 is SGHNT and CDR2 is YYREEE in the germline V gene (reference sequence). CDR3 length equals 15 residues. With V trimmed by 4 bases and J by 3 bases, 7 bases remained unmatched.

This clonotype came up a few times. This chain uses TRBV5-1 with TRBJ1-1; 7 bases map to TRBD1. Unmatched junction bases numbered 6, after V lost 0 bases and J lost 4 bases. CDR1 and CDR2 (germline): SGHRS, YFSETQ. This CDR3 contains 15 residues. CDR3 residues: CASSLAGQKGTEAFF. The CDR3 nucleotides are TGCGCCAGCAGCTTGGCGGGACAGAAGGGCACTGAAGCTTTCTTT.

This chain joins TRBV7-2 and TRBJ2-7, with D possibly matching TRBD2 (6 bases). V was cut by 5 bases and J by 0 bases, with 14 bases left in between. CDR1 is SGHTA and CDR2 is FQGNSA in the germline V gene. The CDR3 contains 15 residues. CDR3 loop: CASSTAGSLSYEQYF. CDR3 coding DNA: TGTGCCAGCAGCACAGCGGGTTCTCTCTCCTACGAGCAGTACTTC.

The chain's CDR3 is CSARGDRVGNQPQHF. CDR3 bases: TGCAGTGCTAGGGGCGACAGGGTAGGCAATCAGCCCCAGCATTTT. The chain is built from TRBV20-1 and TRBJ1-5; TRBD1 aligns across 7 bases. CDR1 DFQATT and CDR2 SNEGSKA come from the germline V gene (reference sequence). This CDR3 has 15 amino acids. V trimming: 3 bases; J trimming: 2 bases; junction bases outside the gene matches: 7.

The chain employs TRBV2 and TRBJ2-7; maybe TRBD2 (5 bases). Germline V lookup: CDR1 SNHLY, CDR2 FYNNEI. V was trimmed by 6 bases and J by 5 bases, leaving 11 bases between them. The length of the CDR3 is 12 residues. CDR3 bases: TGTGCCAGCAGGGATGGGCGGGACGAGCAGTACTTC. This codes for CASRDGRDEQYF.

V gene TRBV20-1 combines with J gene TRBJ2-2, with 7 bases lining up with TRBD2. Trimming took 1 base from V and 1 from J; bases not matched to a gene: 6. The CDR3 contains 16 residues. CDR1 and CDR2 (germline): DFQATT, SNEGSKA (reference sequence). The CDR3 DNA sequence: TGCAGTGCTAGAGGATCTTCTAGCGGGAACACCGGGGAGCTGTTTTTT. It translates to CSARGSSSGNTGELFF.

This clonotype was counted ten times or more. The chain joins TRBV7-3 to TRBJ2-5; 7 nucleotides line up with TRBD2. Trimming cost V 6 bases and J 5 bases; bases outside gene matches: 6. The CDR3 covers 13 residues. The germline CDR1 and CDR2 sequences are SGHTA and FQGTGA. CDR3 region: CASRDAGEETQYF. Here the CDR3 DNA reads TGTGCCAGCAGGGATGCGGGGGAGGAGACCCAGTACTTC.

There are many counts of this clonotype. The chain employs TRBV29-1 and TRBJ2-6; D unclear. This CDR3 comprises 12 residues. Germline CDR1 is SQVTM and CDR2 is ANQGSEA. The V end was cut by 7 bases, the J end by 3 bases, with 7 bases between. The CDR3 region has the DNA TGCAGCGCTTCTTATGGGGCCAACGTCCTGACTTTC. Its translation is CSASYGANVLTF. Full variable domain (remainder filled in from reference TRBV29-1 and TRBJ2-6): SAVISQKPSRDICQRGTSLTIQCQVDSQVTMMFWYRQQPGQSLTLIATANQGSEATYESGFVIDKFPISRPNLTFSTLTVSNMSPEDSSIYLCSASYGANVLTFGAGSRLTVL.

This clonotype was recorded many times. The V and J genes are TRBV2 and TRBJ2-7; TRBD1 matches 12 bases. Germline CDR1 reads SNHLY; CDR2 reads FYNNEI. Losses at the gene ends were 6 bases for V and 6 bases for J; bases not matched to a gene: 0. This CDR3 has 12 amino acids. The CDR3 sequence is CASRGQGAEQYF. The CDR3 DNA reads TGTGCCAGCAGGGGACAGGGGGCCGAGCAGTACTTC.

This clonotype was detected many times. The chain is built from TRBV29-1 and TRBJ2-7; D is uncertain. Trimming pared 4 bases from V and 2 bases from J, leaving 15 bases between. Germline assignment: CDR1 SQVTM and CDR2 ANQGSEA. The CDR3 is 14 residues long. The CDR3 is CSVGSFTPTYEQYF. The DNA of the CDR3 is TGCAGCGTTGGGAGCTTTACCCCTACCTACGAGCAGTACTTC.

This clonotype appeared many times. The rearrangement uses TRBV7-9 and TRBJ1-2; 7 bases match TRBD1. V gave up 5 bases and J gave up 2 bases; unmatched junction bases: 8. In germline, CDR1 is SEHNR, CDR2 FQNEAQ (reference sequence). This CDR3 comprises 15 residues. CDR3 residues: CASSPVGTANYGYTF. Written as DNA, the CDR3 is TGTGCCAGCAGCCCTGTCGGGACAGCGAACTATGGCTACACCTTC. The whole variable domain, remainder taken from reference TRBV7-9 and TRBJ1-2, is DTGVSQNPRHKITKRGQNVTFRCDPISEHNRLYWYRQTLGQGPEFLTYFQNEAQLEKSRLLSDRFSAERPKGSFSTLEIQRTEQGDSAMYLCASSPVGTANYGYTFGSGTRLTVV.

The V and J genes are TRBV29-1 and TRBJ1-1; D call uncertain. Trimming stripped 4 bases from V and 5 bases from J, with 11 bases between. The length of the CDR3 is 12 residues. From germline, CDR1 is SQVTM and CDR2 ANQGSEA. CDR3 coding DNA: TGCAGCGTTGCCCCGGGGAATACTGAAGCTTTCTTT. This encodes CSVAPGNTEAFF.

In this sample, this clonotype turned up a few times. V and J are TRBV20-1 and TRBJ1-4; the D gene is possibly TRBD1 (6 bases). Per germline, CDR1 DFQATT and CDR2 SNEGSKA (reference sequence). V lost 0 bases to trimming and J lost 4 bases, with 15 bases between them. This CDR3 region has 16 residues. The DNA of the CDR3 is TGCAGTGCTAGAGACCTACAGGGAAATGGTAATGAAAAACTGTTTTTT. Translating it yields CSARDLQGNGNEKLFF.

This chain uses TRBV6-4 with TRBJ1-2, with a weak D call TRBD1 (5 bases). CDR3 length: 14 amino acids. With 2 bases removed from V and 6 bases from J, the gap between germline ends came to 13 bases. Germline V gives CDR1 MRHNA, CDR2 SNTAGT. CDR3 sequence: CASSDHTGGDGYTF. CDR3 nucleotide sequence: TGTGCCAGCAGTGACCACACCGGGGGTGATGGCTACACCTTC.

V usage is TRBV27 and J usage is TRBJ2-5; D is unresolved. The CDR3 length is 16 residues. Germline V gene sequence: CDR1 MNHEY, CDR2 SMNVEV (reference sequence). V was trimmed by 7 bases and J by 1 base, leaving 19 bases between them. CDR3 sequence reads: CASTHTQGRFQETQYF. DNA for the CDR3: TGTGCCAGCACCCACACCCAAGGACGGTTCCAAGAGACCCAGTACTTC.

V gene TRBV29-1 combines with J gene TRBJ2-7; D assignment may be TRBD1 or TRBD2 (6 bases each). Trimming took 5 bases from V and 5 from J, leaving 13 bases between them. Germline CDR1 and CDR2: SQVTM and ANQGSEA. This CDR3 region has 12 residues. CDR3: CSVMGGADEQYF. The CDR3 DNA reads TGCAGCGTTATGGGGGGCGCGGACGAGCAGTACTTC.

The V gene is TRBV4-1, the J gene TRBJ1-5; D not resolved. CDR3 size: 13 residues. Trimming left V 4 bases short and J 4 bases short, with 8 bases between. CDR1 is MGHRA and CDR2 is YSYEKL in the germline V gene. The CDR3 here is CASSPPANQPQHF. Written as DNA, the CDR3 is TGCGCCAGCAGCCCCCCTGCGAATCAGCCCCAGCATTTT.

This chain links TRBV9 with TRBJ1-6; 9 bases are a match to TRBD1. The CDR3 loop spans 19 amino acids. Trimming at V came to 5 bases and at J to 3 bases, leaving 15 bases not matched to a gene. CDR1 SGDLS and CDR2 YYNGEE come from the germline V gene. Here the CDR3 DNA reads TGTGCCAGCAGTTTCACCCCAGGGACAGGGAAGAACTATAATTCACCCCTCCACTTT. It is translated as CASSFTPGTGKNYNSPLHF.